The clone carrying this T cell receptor (beta chain) was recorded many times. Its antigen remains unknown. The sample comes from a study of T cell repertoires in cytomegalovirus infection. At the level of the study: From public TCR beta signatures came an indication of both CMV infection and matching HLA type.

General study findings and limits: Cumulative frequency (of public TCR beta family members) identified carriers of CMV plus the relevant HLA. CMV-specific HLA-C-restricted TCR beta clonotypes dominated the ex vivo response.

In TCRdb, the reads were re-called with MiXCR into one record per CDR3 protein. Here the sample spans approximately 290,000 distinct CDR3 sequences, roughly 26% being singletons. CDR1 is SGHTA, CDR2 FQGNSA, per germline. Trimming pared 1 base from V and 7 bases from J, leaving 10 bases between. The CDR3 sequence is 13 residues long. This sequence was found in a human donor in good health (CMV status not recorded). Some clones in this sample may be carry-over from other donors' samples. Sequences were obtained from PBMCs. This chain joins TRBV7-2 and TRBJ2-5; D might be TRBD1 or TRBD2, each matching 5 bases. This CDR3 is CASSLEQRGTQYF. In DNA form, the CDR3 reads TGTGCCAGCAGCTTAGAGCAGAGGGGGACCCAGTACTTC.